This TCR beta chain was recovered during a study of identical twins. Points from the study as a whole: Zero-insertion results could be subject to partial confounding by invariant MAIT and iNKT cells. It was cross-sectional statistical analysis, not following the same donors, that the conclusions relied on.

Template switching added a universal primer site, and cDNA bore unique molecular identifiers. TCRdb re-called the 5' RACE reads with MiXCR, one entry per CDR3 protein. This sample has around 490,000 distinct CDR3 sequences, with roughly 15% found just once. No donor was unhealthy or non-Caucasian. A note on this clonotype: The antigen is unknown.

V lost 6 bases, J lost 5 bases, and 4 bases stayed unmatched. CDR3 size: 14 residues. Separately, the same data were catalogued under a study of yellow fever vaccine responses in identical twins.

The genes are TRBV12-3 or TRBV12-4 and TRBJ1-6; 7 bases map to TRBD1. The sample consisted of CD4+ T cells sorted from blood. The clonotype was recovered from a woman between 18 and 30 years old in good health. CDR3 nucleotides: TGTGCCAGCAGAGAGGGGGCAGATAATTCACCCCTCCACTTT. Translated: CASREGADNSPLHF.